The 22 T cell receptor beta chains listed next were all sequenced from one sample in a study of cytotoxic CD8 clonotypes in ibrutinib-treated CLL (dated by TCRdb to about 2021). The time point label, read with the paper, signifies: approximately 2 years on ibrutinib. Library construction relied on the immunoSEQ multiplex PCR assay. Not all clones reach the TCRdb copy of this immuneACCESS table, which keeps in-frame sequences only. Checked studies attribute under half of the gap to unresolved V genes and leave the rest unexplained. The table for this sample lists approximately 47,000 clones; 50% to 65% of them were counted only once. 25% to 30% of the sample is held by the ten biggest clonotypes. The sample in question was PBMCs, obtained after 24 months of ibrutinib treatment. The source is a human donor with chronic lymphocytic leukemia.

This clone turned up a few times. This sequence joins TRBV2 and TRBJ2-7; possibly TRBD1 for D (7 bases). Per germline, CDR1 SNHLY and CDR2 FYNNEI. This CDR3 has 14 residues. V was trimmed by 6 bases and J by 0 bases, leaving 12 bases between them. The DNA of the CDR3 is TGTGCCAGCAGAGACAGGGACTTCTCCTACGAGCAGTACTTC. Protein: CASRDRDFSYEQYF.

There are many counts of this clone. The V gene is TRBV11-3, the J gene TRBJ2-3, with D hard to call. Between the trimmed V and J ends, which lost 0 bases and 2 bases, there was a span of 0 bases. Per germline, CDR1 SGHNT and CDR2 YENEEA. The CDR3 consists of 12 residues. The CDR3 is CASSLDTDTQYF. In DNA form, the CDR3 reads TGTGCCAGCAGCTTAGACACAGATACGCAGTATTTT. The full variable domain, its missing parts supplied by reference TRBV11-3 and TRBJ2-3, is EAGVVQSPRYKIIEKKQPVAFWCNPISGHNTLYWYLQNLGQGPELLIRYENEEAVDDSQLPKDRFSAERLKGVDSTLKIQPAELGDSAVYLCASSLDTDTQYFGPGTRLTVL.

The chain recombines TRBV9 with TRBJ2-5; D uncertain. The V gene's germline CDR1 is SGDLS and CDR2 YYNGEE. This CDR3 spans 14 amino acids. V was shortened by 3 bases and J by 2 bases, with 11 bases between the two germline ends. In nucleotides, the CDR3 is TGTGCCAGCAGCGCCTACCAGAGTCAAGAGACCCAGTACTTC. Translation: CASSAYQSQETQYF.

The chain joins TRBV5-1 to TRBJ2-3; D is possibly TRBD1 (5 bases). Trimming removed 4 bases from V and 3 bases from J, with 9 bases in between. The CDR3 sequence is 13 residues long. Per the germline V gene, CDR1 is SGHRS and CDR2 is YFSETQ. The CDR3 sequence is CASSNPGTDTQYF. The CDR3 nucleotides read TGCGCCAGCAGCAACCCAGGGACAGATACGCAGTATTTT. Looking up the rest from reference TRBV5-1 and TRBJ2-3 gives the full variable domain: KAGVTQTPRYLIKTRGQQVTLSCSPISGHRSVSWYQQTPGQGLQFLFEYFSETQRNKGNFPGRFSGRQFSNSRSEMNVSTLELGDSALYLCASSNPGTDTQYFGPGTRLTVL.

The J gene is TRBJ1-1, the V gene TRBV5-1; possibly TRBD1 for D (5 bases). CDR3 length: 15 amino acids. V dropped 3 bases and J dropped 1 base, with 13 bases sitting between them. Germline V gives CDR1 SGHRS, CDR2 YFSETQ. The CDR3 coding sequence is TGCGCCAGCAGCTCGGATGGACATACGAACACTGAAGCTTTCTTT. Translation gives CASSSDGHTNTEAFF.

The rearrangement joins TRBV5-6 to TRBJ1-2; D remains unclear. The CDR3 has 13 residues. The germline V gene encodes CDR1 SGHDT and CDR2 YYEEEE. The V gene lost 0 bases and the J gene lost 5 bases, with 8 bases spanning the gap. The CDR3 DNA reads TGTGCCAGCAGCTTGGTGGAGGAATATGGCTACACCTTC. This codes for CASSLVEEYGYTF.

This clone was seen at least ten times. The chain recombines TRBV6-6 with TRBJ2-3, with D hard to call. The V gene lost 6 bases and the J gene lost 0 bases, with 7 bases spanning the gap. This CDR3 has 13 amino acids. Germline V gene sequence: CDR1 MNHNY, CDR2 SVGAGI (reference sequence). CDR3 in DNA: TGTGCCAGCAGACCACCTAGCACAGATACGCAGTATTTT. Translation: CASRPPSTDTQYF.

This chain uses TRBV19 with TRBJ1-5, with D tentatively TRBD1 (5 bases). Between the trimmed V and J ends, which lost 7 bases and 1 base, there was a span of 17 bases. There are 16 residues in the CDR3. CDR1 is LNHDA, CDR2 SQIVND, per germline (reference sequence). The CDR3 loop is CASTTRGGGSNQPQHF. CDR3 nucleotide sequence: TGTGCCAGTACTACTCGGGGCGGAGGGAGCAATCAGCCCCAGCATTTT. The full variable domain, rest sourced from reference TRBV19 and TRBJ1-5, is DGGITQSPKYLFRKEGQNVTLSCEQNLNHDAMYWYRQDPGQGLRLIYYSQIVNDFQKGDIAEGYSVSREKKESFPLTVTSAQKNPTAFYLCASTTRGGGSNQPQHFGDGTRLSIL.

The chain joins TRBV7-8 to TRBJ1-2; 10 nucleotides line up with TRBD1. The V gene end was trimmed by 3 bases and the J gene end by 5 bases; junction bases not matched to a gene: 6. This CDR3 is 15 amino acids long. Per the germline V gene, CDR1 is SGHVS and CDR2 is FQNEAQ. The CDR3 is CASSLGEGQGYGYTF. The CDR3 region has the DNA TGTGCCAGCAGCTTGGGGGAGGGACAGGGGTATGGCTACACCTTC.

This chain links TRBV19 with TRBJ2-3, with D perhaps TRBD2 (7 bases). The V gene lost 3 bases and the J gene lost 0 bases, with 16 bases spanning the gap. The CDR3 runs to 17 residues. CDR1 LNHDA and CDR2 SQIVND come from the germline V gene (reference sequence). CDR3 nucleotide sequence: TGTGCCAGTAGTATGTGGGGGGGCTCCACTAGCACAGATACGCAGTATTTT. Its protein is CASSMWGGSTSTDTQYF.

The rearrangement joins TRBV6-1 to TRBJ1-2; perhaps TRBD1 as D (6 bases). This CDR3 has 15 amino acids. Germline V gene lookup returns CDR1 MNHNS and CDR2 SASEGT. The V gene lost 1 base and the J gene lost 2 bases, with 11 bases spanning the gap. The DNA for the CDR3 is TGTGCCAGCAGTGAAGGAGGGGGAGGGAACTATGGCTACACCTTC. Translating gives CASSEGGGGNYGYTF.

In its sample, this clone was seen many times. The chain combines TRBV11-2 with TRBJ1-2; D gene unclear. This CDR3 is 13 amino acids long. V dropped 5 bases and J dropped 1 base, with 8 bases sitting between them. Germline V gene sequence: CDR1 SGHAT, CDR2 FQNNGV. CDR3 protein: CASSQDRNYGYTF. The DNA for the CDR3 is TGTGCCAGCAGCCAGGACCGTAACTATGGCTACACCTTC.

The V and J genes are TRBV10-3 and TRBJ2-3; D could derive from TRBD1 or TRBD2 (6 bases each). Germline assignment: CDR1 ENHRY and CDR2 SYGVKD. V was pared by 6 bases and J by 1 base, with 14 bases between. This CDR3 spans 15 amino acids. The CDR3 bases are TGTGCCATCAGCCCGGGGGCGGGACGCACAGATACGCAGTATTTT. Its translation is CAISPGAGRTDTQYF.

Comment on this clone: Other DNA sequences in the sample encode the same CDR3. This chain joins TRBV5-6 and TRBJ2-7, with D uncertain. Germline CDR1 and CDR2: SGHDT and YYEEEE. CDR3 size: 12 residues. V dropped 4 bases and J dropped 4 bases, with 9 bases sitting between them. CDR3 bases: TGTGCCAGCAGCCTAGACCGGTACGAGCAGTACTTC. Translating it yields CASSLDRYEQYF.

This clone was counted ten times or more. The DNA of the CDR3 is TGTGCCAGCATTGGCCAGGGTGGCTATGGCTACACCTTC. This translates into CASIGQGGYGYTF. V and J are TRBV25-1 and TRBJ1-2; D is possibly TRBD1 (5 bases). Germline V lookup: CDR1 MGHDK, CDR2 SYGVNS. The CDR3 has 13 amino acids. V lost 7 bases and J 4 bases, leaving 13 bases between the germline ends.

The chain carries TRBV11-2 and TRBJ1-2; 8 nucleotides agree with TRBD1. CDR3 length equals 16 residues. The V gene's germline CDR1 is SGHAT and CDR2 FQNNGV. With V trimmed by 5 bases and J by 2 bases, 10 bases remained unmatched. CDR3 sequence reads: CASSPGTGRGNYGYTF. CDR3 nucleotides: TGTGCCAGCAGCCCCGGGACAGGAAGGGGCAACTATGGCTACACCTTC.

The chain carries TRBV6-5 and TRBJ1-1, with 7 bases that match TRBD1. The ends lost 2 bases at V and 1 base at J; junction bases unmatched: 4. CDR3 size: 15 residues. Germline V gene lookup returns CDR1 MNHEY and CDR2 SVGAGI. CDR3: CASSYDRTGNTEAFF. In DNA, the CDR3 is TGTGCCAGCAGTTACGACCGGACAGGGAACACTGAAGCTTTCTTT.

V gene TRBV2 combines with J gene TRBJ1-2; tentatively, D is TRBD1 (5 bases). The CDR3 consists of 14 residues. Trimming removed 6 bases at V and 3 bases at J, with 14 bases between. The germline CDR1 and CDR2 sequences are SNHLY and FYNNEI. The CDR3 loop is CASRPRMGDYGYTF. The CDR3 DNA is TGTGCCAGCAGGCCCCGTATGGGGGACTATGGCTACACCTTC.

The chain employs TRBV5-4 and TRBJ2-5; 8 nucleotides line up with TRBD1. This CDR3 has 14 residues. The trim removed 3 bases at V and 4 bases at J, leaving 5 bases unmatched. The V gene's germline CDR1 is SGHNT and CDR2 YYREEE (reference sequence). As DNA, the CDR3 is TGTGCCAGCAGCTCCCCAGGACAGGGAGAGACCCAGTACTTC. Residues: CASSSPGQGETQYF.

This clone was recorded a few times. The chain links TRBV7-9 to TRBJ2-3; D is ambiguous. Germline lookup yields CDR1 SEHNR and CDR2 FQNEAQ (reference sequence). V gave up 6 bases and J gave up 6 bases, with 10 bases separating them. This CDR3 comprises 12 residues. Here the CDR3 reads CASSAQMDTQYF. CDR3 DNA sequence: TGTGCCAGCAGTGCGCAAATGGATACGCAGTATTTT.

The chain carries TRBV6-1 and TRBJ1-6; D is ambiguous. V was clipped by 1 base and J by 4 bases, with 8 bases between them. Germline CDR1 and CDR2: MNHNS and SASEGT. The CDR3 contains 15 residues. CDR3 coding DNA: TGTGCCAGCAGTGAAGTCGGGGTATATAATTCACCCCTCCACTTT. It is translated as CASSEVGVYNSPLHF.

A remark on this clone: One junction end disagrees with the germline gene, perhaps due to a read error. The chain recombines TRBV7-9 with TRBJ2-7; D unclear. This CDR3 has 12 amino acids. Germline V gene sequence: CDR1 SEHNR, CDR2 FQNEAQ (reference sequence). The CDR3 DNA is TGTGCCAGCAGCTTAGTTGGCCGCCATCCGAACTTC. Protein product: CASSLVGRHPNF.